These 6 T cell receptor beta chains were sequenced from one sample in a study of T-cell reconstitution after alpha-beta-depleted transplantation in children. A library of TCRbeta sequences, prepared with unique molecular identifiers, was generated. TCRdb reanalysed the PCR reads using MiXCR and keeps one entry per CDR3 protein. This table has about 640,000 distinct CDR3 sequences, roughly 17% appearing once. The sample in question was PBMCs from the stem cell graft donor, obtained from the stem cell graft. These receptors all stem from a human donor who donated a stem cell graft to a child with acute myeloid leukemia.

This clonotype was counted many times. The chain carries TRBV5-1 and TRBJ1-1; D perhaps matches TRBD1 (5 bases). The CDR3 contains 16 residues. V shed 0 bases and J shed 2 bases, with 14 bases lying between them. Per germline, CDR1 SGHRS and CDR2 YFSETQ. CDR3 DNA: TGCGCCAGCAGCTTGGCCCAATCCGGGGCCAACACTGAAGCTTTCTTT. Translated, it gives CASSLAQSGANTEAFF.

This clonotype was seen ten or more times. V usage is TRBV20-1 and J usage is TRBJ2-7; the D gene is possibly TRBD1 (6 bases). CDR3 length: 13 amino acids. Per the germline V gene, CDR1 is DFQATT and CDR2 is SNEGSKA (reference sequence). CDR3 amino acids: CGLSTGDSYEQYF. CDR3 sequence (DNA): TGCGGACTCTCGACAGGAGATTCCTACGAGCAGTACTTC.

V and J are TRBV9 and TRBJ2-3; 13 bases align to TRBD2. This CDR3 is 16 amino acids long. CDR1 is SGDLS, CDR2 YYNGEE, per germline. The V gene end was trimmed by 5 bases and the J gene end by 4 bases; junction bases not matched to a gene: 7. Written as DNA, the CDR3 is TGTGCCAGCAGAGATGGGACTAGCGGGGAATCAGATACGCAGTATTTT. Translating gives CASRDGTSGESDTQYF.

This clonotype came up many times. The J gene is TRBJ2-5, the V gene TRBV20-1; D remains ambiguous. CDR1 DFQATT and CDR2 SNEGSKA come from the germline V gene (reference sequence). The CDR3 covers 13 residues. V lost 0 bases and J lost 1, with 6 bases in between. The DNA for the CDR3 is TGCAGTGCTAGAGATGTGGGCCAAGAGACCCAGTACTTC. Protein sequence: CSARDVGQETQYF.

This sequence joins TRBV11-2 and TRBJ2-1; 7 bases agree with TRBD1. The J segment lost 4 bases and the V segment lost 6 bases, leaving 9 bases of the junction unmatched. Per the germline V gene, CDR1 is SGHAT and CDR2 is FQNNGV. This CDR3 has 15 residues. CDR3 sequence: CASSSRQGRYNEQFF. DNA of the CDR3: TGTGCCAGCAGTTCACGACAGGGACGGTACAATGAGCAGTTCTTC.

This clonotype appeared many times. The chain combines TRBV7-2 with TRBJ2-2; the match to TRBD2 covers 10 bases. CDR1 and CDR2 from the germline V gene are SGHTA and FQGNSA. V gave up 5 bases and J gave up 8 bases; unmatched junction bases: 5. The CDR3 runs 14 residues. The CDR3 reads CASSITSGAGELFF. The CDR3 nucleotides are TGTGCCAGCAGCATTACTAGCGGGGCGGGGGAGCTGTTTTTT.